This TCR beta chain was sequenced for a study of shared clonotypes between healthy human individuals (dated by TCRdb to 2018 to 2021). Regarding the study in general: The cohort included a few men and a couple of women between 18 and 49 years of age. For each donor, three plates each were used for CD4 naive and CD4 memory, two plates were used for CD8 naive, and one plate was used for CD8 memory. To estimate repertoire size and how much clonotype sharing occurs between individuals, the study deeply sequenced the blood TCR repertoires of 4 to 6 healthy adults. Different laboratories and diverse techniques were used to prepare libraries and sequence TCR repertoires, to increase sequencing depth and limit assay-specific biases. Leukapheresis yielded between about 0.94 and 8.9 billion PBMCs per donor. Study-wide conclusions, independent of this receptor: Pairwise subsampling led to the expectation that sequencing depth would affect the degree of clonotype sharing among donors. When several donors were compared, the shared fraction of clonotypes was around 5% for naive CD4, 3.5% for naive CD8, 2.3% for memory CD4, and 0.3% to 0.5% for memory CD8. Only blood was sampled, and tissue TCR repertoires likely differ from those in blood. Compared with non-shared clonotypes, clonotypes shared by all four sorted-subset donors had higher generation probabilities. Rarefaction of sorted-subset datasets indicated incomplete sequencing despite the large sequencing depth. The small number of donors limited the genetic and exposure-history diversity represented. Naive subsets generally had larger estimated clonotype richness than memory subsets.

As concerns this clone: The antigen it binds to is not known. No clone much larger than this one lies a single base away; base qualities are absent.

CD8 naive samples were obtained by positive selection for CCR7 among CD45RO-negative cells, yielding a CD45RA+CCR7+ population from which TemRA cells were excluded. Healthy HIV-negative adults with no recently reported acute infections or vaccinations were included as donors. All donors were Caucasian adults living in Nashville, Tennessee, USA. Blood was collected by leukapheresis, and PBMCs were isolated by Ficoll-Histopaque density gradient centrifugation and then cryopreserved in liquid nitrogen vapor phase. Analytical flow cytometry was used to check the purity and quantity of every magnetically sorted T cell population. Genomic DNA was isolated from each sorted fraction and quantified by UV absorbance on a Nanodrop 2000c. Using the deep immunoSEQ assay, multiplex PCR amplified TCR CDR3 regions from genomic DNA. Extracted genomic DNA from each cell subset was distributed evenly across all wells of several immunoSEQ 96-well plates, and each plate was treated as a replicate. For sorted subsets, about 200 ng genomic DNA, equal to tens of thousands of T cell genomes, was loaded into each replicate PCR. The purified libraries were quantified using a Qubit 3.0 fluorometer, sized with a Bioanalyzer 2100, and then quantified again using the KAPA Library Quantification kit. A separate single-read 150-cycle Illumina NextSeq 550 flow cell was used to sequence each immunoSEQ 96-well plate. Turning to the authors' computational methods: Because only junctional sequences without quality scores were contained in the immunoSEQ output, filtering matching that applied to full-length reads could not be performed. To assign V/J genes and CDR3, sequences were annotated using PyIR, a Python wrapper for IgBLAST v1.9, with IMGT germline references. Reads were filtered out if the reads had weak V/J assignments (E-value above 1e-6), no CDR3, stop codons, out-of-frame junctions, or ambiguous translated residues. V3J clonotypes were defined as sequences sharing the same inferred V gene, J gene, and CDR3 amino acid sequence. The percentage overlap between two repertoires was calculated by dividing the number of shared unique clonotypes by the size of the smaller repertoire. RTK rarefaction, the Chao1 estimator, and Recon v2.1 estimates of unobserved clonotypes were used to assess repertoire richness. OLGA was used to compute generation probabilities for all TCRbeta clonotypes that the gDNA method yielded from a few donors. TCRdb took over this immuneACCESS table, retaining in-frame rearrangements with V and J assigned. Such tables are incomplete; in checked studies, under half of the missing clones stem from an unresolved V gene, and the remainder is unexplained. V, J and clone size are those of that table, while D and trimming were read from the DNA. The sample records around 1.9 million clones, around 93% of which are singletons. More than 1.5% of the sample rests with the top ten.

Taken from the germline V gene (reference sequence), the CDR1 and CDR2 loops are MNHEY and SMNVEV. The trim is 5 bases for V and 6 bases for J, with a gap of 11 bases between the germline ends. From its cysteine to its phenylalanine, the CDR3 spans 13 amino acids. The read is trimmed to its CDR3 DNA, 39 bases read in frame from base 1. The specimen was naive CD8+ T cells from PBMCs. Read against the paper, the sample's cell subset or site label means: CD45RA+CCR7+. The clonotype comes from a man aged 18-30 years in good health. Some clones in this sample may be carry-over from other donors' samples. The V gene is TRBV27 and the J gene is TRBJ1-5; confidence is insufficient to name the D gene. The CDR3 here reads CASSTSRGQPQHF. The sequenced DNA: TGTGCCAGCAGTACTAGCCGAGGTCAGCCCCAGCATTTT.